These T cell receptor beta chains were read from a single sample in a study of blood T cell repertoires in COVID-19. The protocol was immunoSEQ multiplex PCR, while the TCRdb copy is restricted to in-frame clones and leaves out a portion. The repertoire holds 95,000 to 120,000 clones, with roughly 85% as singletons. The sample consisted of peripheral blood. The receptor set was obtained from a human donor in a cohort sampled during active COVID-19. CDR3s leave out the opening cysteine and the closing phenylalanine or tryptophan. Fields, in order: CDR3 length, V gene, CDR3 protein.

16 | TRBV3-1/TRBV3-2 | ASSQDTAASGGADEQF
11 | TRBV10-3 | AITGGRNQPQH
12 | TRBV5-1 | ASSLISVSDTQY
14 | TRBV7-9 | ASSPPGGALANVLT
13 | TRBV28 | ASSIRGMDDNEQF
13 | TRBV7-8 | ASSLVGQGDTEAF
12 | TRBV27 | ASSLSGSGNTIY
12 | TRBV19 | ASSIVWGDYEQY
11 | TRBV6-6 | ASSLAGAGEQY
14 | TRBV6-1 | ASSDAGTPDNEKLF
14 | TRBV5-5 | ASSLVVRDNTDTQY